Below are 18 T cell receptor beta chains sequenced from a single sample in a study of early T cells in non-severe SARS-CoV-2 infection. TCRdb fed the 5' RACE reads into MiXCR, producing one record per CDR3 protein. The repertoire holds under 85,000 distinct CDR3 sequences, roughly 9.5% seen once, with 5.9% in the top ten. Sample: whole blood. The source of these receptors is an adult who was a healthcare worker with PCR-confirmed SARS-CoV-2 infection or an uninfected control (not recorded which).

In its sample, this clonotype was seen once. The junction does not match germline at one end; this may be a read error. V usage is TRBV5-6 and J usage is TRBJ2-3, with 7 bases identical to TRBD1. The CDR3 totals 17 residues. Germline loops: CDR1 SGHDT, CDR2 YYEEEE. CDR3 coding DNA: TGTGCCGGCAGCCCGACAGGGCAGAGCGAGAGCACAGATACGCAGTATTTT. Translated, it gives CAGSPTGQSESTDTQYF.

The V call is TRBV5-1, the J call TRBJ2-3, with D unclear. There are 15 residues in the CDR3. V lost 0 bases and J 1 base, leaving 9 bases between the germline ends. The germline V gene has CDR1 SGHRS and CDR2 YFSETQ. CDR3 sequence (DNA): TGCGCCAGCAGCTTGGAGGGTCGTCGCACAGATACGCAGTATTTT. Protein sequence: CASSLEGRRTDTQYF.

This clonotype has a handful of counts. The V call is TRBV10-1, the J call TRBJ2-3; D is undetermined. V dropped 6 bases and J dropped 1 base, with 8 bases sitting between them. The CDR3 loop spans 13 amino acids. Germline V gene data show CDR1 as WNHNN and CDR2 as SYGVQD (reference sequence). The CDR3 reads CASRDRGTDTQYF. The CDR3 DNA reads as TGCGCCAGCAGGGACCGCGGCACAGATACGCAGTATTTT.

This chain connects TRBV29-1 to TRBJ2-1, with D perhaps given as TRBD1 or TRBD2 (5 bases each). With 7 bases removed from V and 9 bases from J, the gap between germline ends came to 19 bases. The CDR3 sequence is 13 residues long. Germline CDR1 SQVTM, CDR2 ANQGSEA. In nucleotides, the CDR3 is TGCAGCGAGGCTCTTTGGGGGAGAGGTGAGCAGTTCTTC. Protein sequence: CSEALWGRGEQFF.

The sample holds a few counts of this clonotype. CDR3 in amino acids: CASRDQGYTEAFF. The CDR3 DNA sequence: TGTGCCAGCCGCGATCAGGGGTACACTGAAGCTTTCTTT. The V gene is TRBV6-6, the J gene TRBJ1-1; TRBD1 might be the D (6 bases). V was pared by 8 bases and J by 3 bases, with 13 bases between. The CDR3 totals 13 residues. Germline CDR1 is MNHNY and CDR2 is SVGAGI (reference sequence).

This clonotype was seen repeatedly, ten times or more. The CDR3 is CSVGTSGGANEQFF. DNA for the CDR3: TGCAGCGTCGGGACTAGCGGGGGGGCCAATGAGCAGTTCTTC. The gene calls are TRBV29-1 and TRBJ2-1; 16 bases agree with TRBD2. The germline gives CDR1 SQVTM, CDR2 ANQGSEA. V lost 6 bases and J lost 6; bases outside the gene matches: 2. The CDR3 consists of 14 residues.

The chain couples TRBV14 to TRBJ2-7; no firm D call. Between the trimmed V and J ends, which lost 6 bases and 7 bases, there was a span of 10 bases. Germline V gene data show CDR1 as SGHDN and CDR2 as FVKESK. This CDR3 is 11 amino acids long. The CDR3 nucleotides read TGTGCCAGCAGGGGTTTTGGAGAGCAGTACTTC. Translation: CASRGFGEQYF.

This clonotype came up many times. The chain is built from TRBV5-4 and TRBJ1-2, with 9 nucleotides matching TRBD1. There are 17 residues in the CDR3. Germline CDR1 is SGHNT and CDR2 is YYREEE (reference sequence). The V gene end was trimmed by 0 bases and the J gene end by 4 bases; junction bases not matched to a gene: 10. The CDR3 sequence: CASSLGGQGTLGYGYTF. CDR3 coding DNA: TGTGCCAGCAGCTTGGGTGGACAGGGGACTTTAGGCTATGGCTACACCTTC.

The rearrangement uses TRBV5-1 and TRBJ1-1; 7 nucleotides line up with TRBD1. The germline CDR1 and CDR2 sequences are SGHRS and YFSETQ. The junction had 11 bases not matched to a gene; V was cut back by 4 bases and J by 5 bases. The length of the CDR3 is 15 residues. CDR3 sequence: CASSTPTDRATEAFF. In DNA form, the CDR3 reads TGCGCCAGCAGCACACCTACAGACAGGGCAACTGAAGCTTTCTTT. Combining the CDR3 with reference TRBV5-1 and TRBJ1-1 gives the whole variable domain KAGVTQTPRYLIKTRGQQVTLSCSPISGHRSVSWYQQTPGQGLQFLFEYFSETQRNKGNFPGRFSGRQFSNSRSEMNVSTLELGDSALYLCASSTPTDRATEAFFGQGTRLTVV.

This clonotype was found a few times. This rearrangement joins TRBV24-1 to TRBJ2-1; D unresolved. CDR3 length equals 13 residues. V gave up 4 bases and J gave up 8 bases, with 11 bases separating them. CDR1 KGHDR and CDR2 SFDVKD come from the germline V gene. CDR3 in DNA: TGTGCCACCAGTGAAGGTTTCGGATATGAGCAGTTCTTC. It translates to CATSEGFGYEQFF.

This clonotype was observed a few times. The J gene is TRBJ2-4, the V gene TRBV5-1; 7 bases map to TRBD1. The J segment lost 6 bases and the V segment lost 4 bases, leaving 16 bases of the junction unmatched. Germline V gives CDR1 SGHRS, CDR2 YFSETQ. CDR3 length equals 17 residues. The DNA of the CDR3 is TGCGCCAGCAGCCTAACCGACAGGGACCAGTTAGGAAACATTCAGTACTTC. Protein: CASSLTDRDQLGNIQYF.

The chain combines TRBV18 with TRBJ1-4; 8 nucleotides line up with TRBD1. CDR1 is KGHSH, CDR2 LQKENI, per germline. The J segment lost 3 bases and the V segment lost 5 bases, leaving 5 bases of the junction unmatched. The CDR3 consists of 15 residues. The CDR3 loop reads CASSTQGAANEKLFF. CDR3 nucleotides: TGTGCCAGCTCAACCCAGGGGGCGGCTAATGAAAAACTGTTTTTT.

The chain recombines TRBV6-5 with TRBJ2-1; the D gene is possibly TRBD2 (5 bases). CDR3 size: 16 residues. V lost 4 bases and J 0 bases, leaving 13 bases between the germline ends. Germline CDR1 MNHEY, CDR2 SVGAGI. Here the CDR3 DNA reads TGTGCCAGCAGTTTCGAGCGGAGTCTCTCCTACAATGAGCAGTTCTTC. Protein product: CASSFERSLSYNEQFF.

This clonotype was counted only a few times. This chain connects TRBV7-3 to TRBJ1-1, with no clear D. Germline CDR1 is SGHTA and CDR2 is FQGTGA. Trimming stripped 5 bases from V and 1 base from J, with 11 bases between. The CDR3 sequence is 14 residues long. CDR3 DNA sequence: TGTGCCAGCAGCCCAGCTGGAAGGAACACTGAAGCTTTCTTT. Translation gives CASSPAGRNTEAFF.

This clonotype was observed at least ten times. The CDR3 spells CASSLNRVPYEQYF. The DNA for the CDR3 is TGTGCCAGCAGCTTGAACAGGGTACCCTACGAGCAGTACTTC. The chain combines TRBV5-8 with TRBJ2-7; D possibly corresponds to TRBD1 (6 bases). The CDR3 is 14 residues long. Germline V gene lookup returns CDR1 SGHTS and CDR2 YDEGEE. Trimming stripped 1 base from V and 2 bases from J, with 10 bases between.

There are many counts of this clonotype. The chain joins TRBV18 to TRBJ1-2, with 8 bases aligning to TRBD1. CDR1 and CDR2 from the germline V gene are KGHSH and LQKENI. The CDR3 extends over 14 amino acids. Trimming at V came to 5 bases and at J to 6 bases, leaving 8 bases not matched to a gene. The CDR3 DNA is TGTGCCAGCTCAACCCTCCAGGGGGCGGATGGCTACACCTTC. Protein: CASSTLQGADGYTF. Full variable domain (remainder filled in from reference TRBV18 and TRBJ1-2): NAGVMQNPRHLVRRRGQEARLRCSPMKGHSHVYWYRQLPEEGLKFMVYLQKENIIDESGMPKERFSAEFPKEGPSILRIQQVVRGDSAAYFCASSTLQGADGYTFGSGTRLTVV.

This clonotype appeared a few times. This chain joins TRBV20-1 and TRBJ2-7, with TRBD2 identical over 7 bases. This CDR3 is built from 17 residues. Germline CDR1 and CDR2: DFQATT and SNEGSKA (reference sequence). The V segment lost 6 bases and the J segment 0 bases; nucleotides outside the gene matches: 17. The chain's CDR3 is CSAPPPSAGLFSYEQYF. DNA for the CDR3: TGCAGTGCCCCGCCCCCGTCAGCGGGGTTATTCTCCTACGAGCAGTACTTC.

The CDR3 region is CASGLVASGGEYEQYF. The DNA of the CDR3 is TGTGCTAGTGGTTTGGTAGCTAGCGGCGGTGAGTACGAGCAGTACTTC. The J gene is TRBJ2-7, the V gene TRBV12-5, with 7 positions matching TRBD2. Trimming cost V 0 bases and J 4 bases; bases outside gene matches: 9. The V gene's germline CDR1 is LGHNT and CDR2 FRNRAP. This CDR3 spans 16 amino acids.